These T cell receptor beta chains were read from a single sample in a study of glioma-infiltrating T cells after dendritic cell vaccination. The method was immunoSEQ multiplex PCR; TCRdb's version includes in-frame clones alone and lacks a portion of them. The sample gives some 99,000 clones, 75% to 90% of which show up once; roughly 5.9% is in the top ten. This material consisted of blood, taken after dendritic cell vaccination. These receptors came from a human donor with glioblastoma. Each CDR3 is given with its conserved first and last residue. D genes are given only for firm matches. A row's size may be missing; if present it is once, few, many or a size class.

TRBV7-9	once	.	TRBJ2-7	TGTGCCAGCAGCTCGCCCTCCGGGACAAACCACTACGAGCAGTACTTC	CASSSPSGTNHYEQYF
TRBV15	once	TRBD1	TRBJ1-1	TGTGCCACCAGCAGTCCCCCGGGACAGATAAACACTGAAGCTTTCTTT	CATSSPPGQINTEAFF
TRBV6-5	.	.	TRBJ1-1	TGTGCCAGCAGCCCCACGTGGGCTCAGAACACTGAAGCTTTCTTT	CASSPTWAQNTEAFF
TRBV27	.	TRBD1	TRBJ1-2	TGTGCCAGCAGTTTATTATACAGGGGGTCCTCACGTAACTATGGCTACACCTTC	CASSLLYRGSSRNYGYTF
TRBV9	.	.	TRBJ1-4	TGTGCCAGCAGTCAAGGGGCCAGACTCACTAATGAAAAACTGTTTTTT	CASSQGARLTNEKLFF
TRBV29-1	.	TRBD1	TRBJ2-7	TGCAGCGCAAAGACAGGGGCTACCTCTTACGAGCAGTACTTC	CSAKTGATSYEQYF
TRBV5-1	.	.	TRBJ2-5	TGCGCCAGCAGCTCGGGCTTCGGGGGACAAGAGACCCAGTACTTC	CASSSGFGGQETQYF
TRBV15	.	.	TRBJ2-1	TGTGCCACCAGCAGAGACAGGACAAATTACAATGAGCAGTTCTTC	CATSRDRTNYNEQFF
TRBV7-9	.	.	TRBJ2-3	TGTGCCAGCAGCTTTGGGTCGGGAAGCGGATCTAGCACAGATACGCAGTATTTT	CASSFGSGSGSSTDTQYF
TRBV27	.	TRBD2	TRBJ2-1	TGTGCCAGCAGTCCAACTAGCGGGGGAGGGAATGAGCAGTTCTTC	CASSPTSGGGNEQFF
TRBV5-1	.	.	TRBJ1-2	TGCGCCAGCAGCTTGGGACAGACCGAACTCTATGGCTACACCTTC	CASSLGQTELYGYTF
TRBV5-4	.	TRBD2	TRBJ2-3	TGTGCCAGCAGCTTGGACCCTAGCGGGGGGGCTTATGATACGCAGTATTTT	CASSLDPSGGAYDTQYF
TRBV6-5	.	TRBD2	TRBJ2-1	TGTGCCAGCAGTGGTAGCGGGGCAGCCTACAATGAGCAGTTCTTC	CASSGSGAAYNEQFF
TRBV29-1	.	.	TRBJ2-3	TGCAGCGTTGAAGATGTAGGCAGGTTCGCAGATACGCAGTATTTT	CSVEDVGRFADTQYF
TRBV10-3	.	TRBD2	TRBJ2-1	TGTGCCATCAGTGAGTCGTTCGCGGGACTAGCGGGACGGGAGCAGTTCTTC	CAISESFAGLAGREQFF
TRBV10-1	.	TRBD2	TRBJ2-1	TGCGCCAGCAGTCGGACTAGCGGGGCCACGATGCAGTTCTTC	CASSRTSGATMQFF
TRBV11-2	.	TRBD2	TRBJ2-7	TGTGCCAGCAGCTTAGATAGGCTAGGGGAGGGGCAGTACTTC	CASSLDRLGEGQYF
TRBV30	.	TRBD2	TRBJ2-5	TGTGCCTGGAACGGGGGGGTTGAGACCCAGTACTTC	CAWNGGVETQYF
TRBV2	once	.	TRBJ2-5	TGTGCCAGCAGGAGGGGCTCGGCGGGGGAGACCCAGTACTTC	CASRRGSAGETQYF
TRBV5-1	.	.	TRBJ1-3	TGCGCCAGCAGCCCGAACACAGGAGCTGGAAACACCATATATTTT	CASSPNTGAGNTIYF
TRBV5-1	.	.	TRBJ1-1	TGCGCCAGCAGCTTGACGCTTCAGGGTGGCACTGAAGCTTTCTTT	CASSLTLQGGTEAFF
TRBV6-5	.	.	TRBJ1-2	TGTGCCAGCAGTGAAAGGGAGGTAGGGTATGGCTACACCTTC	CASSEREVGYGYTF
TRBV9	.	.	TRBJ2-3	TGTGCCAGCAGCGCTGGACAGTTCCCCGGGGGCACAGATACGCAGTATTTT	CASSAGQFPGGTDTQYF
TRBV30	.	TRBD2	TRBJ2-5	TGTGCCTGGAGTGGGGGACTAGCGGGAGGGCCTGGAGAGACCCAGTACTTC	CAWSGGLAGGPGETQYF
TRBV7-3	.	.	TRBJ2-7	TGTGCCAGCAGCTTAATCCGGGGGGCAACCTACGAGCAGTACTTC	CASSLIRGATYEQYF
TRBV28	.	.	TRBJ1-2	TGTGCCAGCAGATCCTGGGGGGGGCAACCTAACTATGGCTACACCTTC	CASRSWGGQPNYGYTF
TRBV2	few	.	TRBJ1-5	TGTGCCAGCGTTACGACCAGGGTTAGCAATCAGCCCCAGCATTTT	CASVTTRVSNQPQHF
TRBV11-2	once	.	TRBJ2-7	TGTGCCAGCAGCTTAATGGAGACTAGCTCCTACGAGCAGTACTTC	CASSLMETSSYEQYF
TRBV6-6	once	.	TRBJ1-1	TGTGCCAGCAGTCGACCGAGGGACACTGAAGCTTTCTTT	CASSRPRDTEAFF
TRBV6-5	.	TRBD1	TRBJ2-1	TGTGCCAGCAGTTACGTAAACGAGGACAGGGAGCAGTTCTTC	CASSYVNEDREQFF
TRBV29-1	few	TRBD2	TRBJ2-7	TGCAGCGTAGGGACTAGCGGATTCTACGAGCAGTACTTC	CSVGTSGFYEQYF
TRBV29-1	once	TRBD2	TRBJ2-1	TGCAGCGGGCTAGCGGGGGGTGGGTACAATGAGCAGTTCTTC	CSGLAGGGYNEQFF
TRBV7-9	.	TRBD1	TRBJ1-5	TGTGCCAGCAGCCCGACAGGGTTCGGTCAGCCCCAGCATTTT	CASSPTGFGQPQHF
TRBV5-1	.	.	TRBJ1-2	TGCGCCAGCAGCTTGAGGGGGGGTGACTATGGCTACACCTTC	CASSLRGGDYGYTF
TRBV4-1	.	.	TRBJ2-7	TGCGCCAGCAGCCAAGTCAGGGGCCAGGGCTACGAGCAGTACTTC	CASSQVRGQGYEQYF
TRBV5-1	.	.	TRBJ1-1	TGCGCCAGCAGCTTGGAGGGGCTTGCAGCTTTCTTT	CASSLEGLAAFF
TRBV4-2	.	TRBD2	TRBJ2-2	TGTGCCAGCAGCCACCGAGGAATAGCGGGAGTAACCGGGGAGCTGTTTTTT	CASSHRGIAGVTGELFF
TRBV2	.	TRBD1	TRBJ1-1	TGTGCCAGCAGTGAGTCGACAGGGGTCTATCCTGAAGCTTTCTTT	CASSESTGVYPEAFF
TRBV7-9	few	.	TRBJ1-2	TGTGCCAGCAACCAGGAGCAGGACAGTGGCTACACCTTC	CASNQEQDSGYTF
TRBV10-3	.	TRBD1	TRBJ1-2	TGTGCCATCAGCAGGGGGCAGGGAGACTATGGCTACACCTTC	CAISRGQGDYGYTF
TRBV20-1	.	.	TRBJ2-1	TGCAGTGCTAGAGATACAAATGAGCAGTTCTTC	CSARDTNEQFF
TRBV18	.	.	TRBJ2-1	TGTGCCAGCTCACCTGACAGTTACAATGAGCAGTTCTTC	CASSPDSYNEQFF
TRBV5-1	once	TRBD1	TRBJ1-2	TGCGCCAGCAGCTTGGTGGGGACAGGGGGCTACTATGGCTACACCTTC	CASSLVGTGGYYGYTF
TRBV25-1	.	.	TRBJ1-2	TGTGCCAGCAGTGAATACGACGGGCCGGGGGACTATGGCTACACCTTC	CASSEYDGPGDYGYTF
TRBV29-1	.	.	TRBJ1-1	TGCAGCGTCCTAACCCTACGGTATGAAGCTTTCTTT	CSVLTLRYEAFF
TRBV16	.	TRBD2	TRBJ2-1	TGTGCCAGCAGCCAAGAACTAGCGGGAGGGCCCTACAATGAGCAGTTCTTC	CASSQELAGGPYNEQFF
TRBV9	.	.	TRBJ1-3	TGTGCCAGCAGCGTAGGACAGATCGGAAACACCATATATTTT	CASSVGQIGNTIYF
TRBV27	.	.	TRBJ2-7	TGTGCCAGCAGTTCGGACAGAGTTTACGAGCAGTACTTC	CASSSDRVYEQYF
TRBV30	.	.	TRBJ1-5	TGTGCCTGGAGGGCGGGGGGGCAGCCCCATCAGCCCCAGCATTTT	CAWRAGGQPHQPQHF
TRBV6-5	.	.	TRBJ1-3	TGTGCCAGCAGTTACTCCCTATGGTATAATGGAAACACCATATATTTT	CASSYSLWYNGNTIYF
TRBV27	.	TRBD1	TRBJ1-2	TGTGCCAGCAGTCGACAGGGGTTTGATGGCTACACCTTC	CASSRQGFDGYTF